This T cell receptor (beta chain) was obtained from a study of blood T cell repertoires in COVID-19. On the study more broadly: Researchers got acute and convalescent COVID-19 samples from the United States, Italy and Spain.

Germline CDR1 and CDR2: MNHNS and SASEGT. The CDR3 runs 14 residues. V was trimmed by 1 base and J by 6 bases, leaving 10 bases between them. As handled by the study authors: Using reference gene primer amplification, nucleated cell counts were estimated. TCRdb keeps only in-frame clones here, not all; method: immunoSEQ multiplex PCR. The V and J calls and clone size are taken from that table; D and trimming were inferred from the DNA. The table lists 130,000 to 150,000 clones, 80% to 90% of them singletons. The V call is TRBV6-1, the J call TRBJ1-5; the D gene is possibly TRBD1 (5 bases). Sequencing was carried out using peripheral blood. This sequence was found in a woman aged 50 to 60 with acute or convalescent COVID-19. CDR3 sequence reads: CASSEGGGGQPQHF. CDR3 bases: TGTGCCAGCAGTGAAGGAGGCGGGGGTCAGCCCCAGCATTTT.